This is a list of T cell receptor beta chains from one sample in a study of control samples from healthy donors and cancer patients. Only in-frame clones appear in the TCRdb table, and some are missing; sequencing was by immunoSEQ multiplex PCR. The data show roughly 51,000 clones, approximately 89% seen once. The sequenced sample consisted of PBMCs. The receptor set was obtained from a middle-aged man with colorectal cancer. CDR3s include the opening cysteine and the closing phenylalanine or tryptophan. Fields, in order: D gene, V gene, J gene, CDR3 length, CDR3 protein. The D gene is left open where the match is weak.

D gene: NA; V gene: TRBV5-6; J gene: TRBJ1-3; CDR3 length: 14; CDR3 protein: CASSLPGPRNTIYF
D gene: TRBD1; V gene: TRBV7-9; J gene: TRBJ2-7; CDR3 length: 16; CDR3 protein: CASSSSDRGAPYEQYF
D gene: TRBD2; V gene: TRBV5-1; J gene: TRBJ2-3; CDR3 length: 15; CDR3 protein: CASSLPSGSTDTQYF
D gene: TRBD2; V gene: TRBV5-1; J gene: TRBJ2-1; CDR3 length: 16; CDR3 protein: CASSLALAGSFSEQFF
D gene: NA; V gene: TRBV20-1; J gene: TRBJ1-2; CDR3 length: 11; CDR3 protein: CSGIYNYGYTF
D gene: TRBD1; V gene: TRBV5-6; J gene: TRBJ1-1; CDR3 length: 15; CDR3 protein: CASSFLDRVNTEAFF
D gene: NA; V gene: TRBV7-2; J gene: TRBJ2-1; CDR3 length: 19; CDR3 protein: CASSLNIRTTKSSYNEQFF
D gene: TRBD1; V gene: TRBV4-3; J gene: TRBJ2-2; CDR3 length: 14; CDR3 protein: CASSHDRGFRELFF
D gene: TRBD2; V gene: TRBV12-5; J gene: TRBJ2-7; CDR3 length: 14; CDR3 protein: CASGQTSGKYEQYF
D gene: TRBD2; V gene: TRBV27; J gene: TRBJ2-1; CDR3 length: 15; CDR3 protein: CASRLAGGPANEQFF
D gene: NA; V gene: TRBV5-6; J gene: TRBJ2-4; CDR3 length: 14; CDR3 protein: CASSLRRLGNIQYF
D gene: NA; V gene: TRBV2; J gene: TRBJ1-2; CDR3 length: 11; CDR3 protein: CASKDNRGYTF
D gene: NA; V gene: TRBV24-1; J gene: TRBJ2-2; CDR3 length: 15; CDR3 protein: CATSDLGGVGGELFF
D gene: NA; V gene: TRBV5-6; J gene: TRBJ1-4; CDR3 length: 13; CDR3 protein: CASSPSTNEKLFF
D gene: NA; V gene: TRBV20-1; J gene: TRBJ1-2; CDR3 length: 10; CDR3 protein: CSATDYGYTF
D gene: TRBD2; V gene: TRBV28; J gene: TRBJ2-7; CDR3 length: 15; CDR3 protein: CASIPSGSGSYEQYF
D gene: NA; V gene: TRBV3-1/TRBV3-2; J gene: TRBJ2-7; CDR3 length: 14; CDR3 protein: CASSQEAQTDEQYF
D gene: NA; V gene: TRBV5-5; J gene: TRBJ1-5; CDR3 length: 15; CDR3 protein: CASSFSGFSNQPQHF
D gene: NA; V gene: TRBV5-1; J gene: TRBJ2-7; CDR3 length: 14; CDR3 protein: CASSLSGPTGEQYF
D gene: NA; V gene: TRBV12-3/TRBV12-4; J gene: TRBJ2-1; CDR3 length: 13; CDR3 protein: CASSSMEAPEQFF
D gene: NA; V gene: TRBV19; J gene: TRBJ2-7; CDR3 length: 14; CDR3 protein: CASSIMGQAYEQYF
D gene: NA; V gene: TRBV3-1/TRBV3-2; J gene: TRBJ2-2; CDR3 length: 13; CDR3 protein: CASSQVTTGELFF
D gene: NA; V gene: TRBV28; J gene: TRBJ1-2; CDR3 length: 10; CDR3 protein: CASGQNGYTF
D gene: TRBD1; V gene: TRBV6-2/TRBV6-3; J gene: TRBJ1-5; CDR3 length: 17; CDR3 protein: CASSLGTGRVGNQPQHF
D gene: NA; V gene: TRBV28; J gene: TRBJ1-3; CDR3 length: 14; CDR3 protein: CASSLDRPGNTIYF
D gene: NA; V gene: TRBV28; J gene: TRBJ2-1; CDR3 length: 16; CDR3 protein: CASSLARRGPYNEQFF
D gene: NA; V gene: TRBV29-1; J gene: TRBJ1-4; CDR3 length: 13; CDR3 protein: CSVDVRSNEKLFF
D gene: TRBD1; V gene: TRBV7-9; J gene: TRBJ2-5; CDR3 length: 16; CDR3 protein: CASSLGQGVVSETQYF
D gene: TRBD1; V gene: TRBV6-1; J gene: TRBJ1-5; CDR3 length: 16; CDR3 protein: CASSEKGQGEDQPQHF
D gene: TRBD1; V gene: TRBV7-9; J gene: TRBJ2-7; CDR3 length: 14; CDR3 protein: CASSLPRDSYEQYF
D gene: NA; V gene: TRBV9; J gene: TRBJ1-3; CDR3 length: 15; CDR3 protein: CASSVDGDSGNTIYF
D gene: TRBD2; V gene: TRBV9; J gene: TRBJ2-7; CDR3 length: 14; CDR3 protein: CASSVGSGAHEQYF
D gene: NA; V gene: TRBV9; J gene: TRBJ2-7; CDR3 length: 16; CDR3 protein: CASSVGGSAGSYEQYF
D gene: NA; V gene: TRBV27; J gene: TRBJ2-5; CDR3 length: 13; CDR3 protein: CASRGGIQETQYF
D gene: NA; V gene: TRBV9; J gene: TRBJ2-2; CDR3 length: 14; CDR3 protein: CASSVGGNTGELFF
D gene: NA; V gene: TRBV7-8; J gene: TRBJ2-7; CDR3 length: 12; CDR3 protein: CASSLSGYEQYF
D gene: NA; V gene: TRBV1; J gene: TRBJ2-2; CDR3 length: 16; CDR3 protein: CTSSQPQRVNTGELFF
D gene: TRBD2; V gene: TRBV6-5; J gene: TRBJ2-7; CDR3 length: 14; CDR3 protein: CASSYWREASEQYF
D gene: NA; V gene: TRBV12-3/TRBV12-4; J gene: TRBJ2-7; CDR3 length: 12; CDR3 protein: CASSPTGYEQYF
D gene: NA; V gene: TRBV14; J gene: TRBJ1-2; CDR3 length: 13; CDR3 protein: CASSQGRNYGYTF
D gene: NA; V gene: TRBV28; J gene: TRBJ2-7; CDR3 length: 14; CDR3 protein: CASSFLSGSYEQYF
D gene: TRBD1; V gene: TRBV27; J gene: TRBJ1-1; CDR3 length: 14; CDR3 protein: CASSPATGGPEAFF
D gene: TRBD1; V gene: TRBV5-4; J gene: TRBJ2-7; CDR3 length: 13; CDR3 protein: CASSLQGAYEQYF
D gene: NA; V gene: TRBV2; J gene: TRBJ1-2; CDR3 length: 11; CDR3 protein: CASGASYGYTF
D gene: TRBD2; V gene: TRBV7-9; J gene: TRBJ2-2; CDR3 length: 16; CDR3 protein: CASRAASGRGTGELFF
D gene: NA; V gene: TRBV9; J gene: TRBJ2-1; CDR3 length: 15; CDR3 protein: CASSVGGKSYNEQFF
D gene: NA; V gene: TRBV3-1/TRBV3-2; J gene: TRBJ2-7; CDR3 length: 12; CDR3 protein: CASSSPSYEQYF
D gene: TRBD1; V gene: TRBV6-5; J gene: TRBJ1-2; CDR3 length: 15; CDR3 protein: CASSYSGTEYYGYTF